One and the same sample provided the 9 T cell receptor beta chains below, sequenced in a study of CD8 T cells in Susac syndrome. RNA, at roughly 0.45 to 1 ug, was reverse transcribed with random hexamers. TCRdb ran MiXCR on the immunoSEQ multiplex PCR reads and lists one entry per CDR3 protein. The sample consists of 200,000 to 300,000 distinct CDR3 sequences, 90% to 95% of them appearing once. Sequencing was done on a sample of CD4+ T cells from PBMCs. These receptor sequences come from a human donor with multiple sclerosis.

The J gene is TRBJ1-6, the V gene TRBV25-1; D is unresolved. The CDR3 extends over 15 amino acids. With 1 base removed from V and 7 bases from J, the gap between germline ends came to 11 bases. CDR1 and CDR2 from the germline V gene are MGHDK and SYGVNS. The CDR3 protein is CASSESAGENSPLHF. The CDR3 region has the DNA TGTGCCAGCAGTGAATCGGCTGGAGAGAATTCACCCCTCCACTTT.

The chain recombines TRBV18 with TRBJ2-4; D might be TRBD1 or TRBD2, each matching 5 bases. V dropped 6 bases and J dropped 7 bases, with 13 bases sitting between them. Germline V lookup: CDR1 KGHSH, CDR2 LQKENI. The CDR3 has 13 amino acids. The CDR3 DNA is TGTGCCAGCTCCTTGGACGAGGGGAACATTCAGTACTTC. It is translated as CASSLDEGNIQYF.

The CDR3 loop is CASSHQGVRETQYF. The DNA of the CDR3 is TGTGCCAGCAGCCACCAGGGGGTTAGGGAGACCCAGTACTTC. The chain recombines TRBV27 with TRBJ2-5; 7 positions match TRBD1. Trimming cost V 6 bases and J 5 bases; bases outside gene matches: 9. CDR1 MNHEY and CDR2 SMNVEV come from the germline V gene (reference sequence). CDR3 length: 14 amino acids.

The chain is built from TRBV20-1 and TRBJ2-5; 9 nucleotides line up with TRBD2. CDR1 is DFQATT, CDR2 SNEGSKA, per germline (reference sequence). CDR3 length equals 18 residues. After removal of 0 bases from V and 7 bases from J, the junction contained 18 bases not matched to a gene. The DNA for the CDR3 is TGCAGTGCTAGAGATAATCGGAATAGCGGGGGTGTTCCAGGGACCCAGTACTTC. It specifies CSARDNRNSGGVPGTQYF.

The chain is built from TRBV20-1 and TRBJ2-5; 9 positions match TRBD1. Germline assignment: CDR1 DFQATT and CDR2 SNEGSKA (reference sequence). CDR3 length: 15 amino acids. V shed 0 bases, J shed 7 bases, and the junction held 9 bases outside the gene matches. The CDR3 spells CSARDRTGARGTQYF. The DNA for the CDR3 is TGCAGTGCTAGAGACCGGACAGGGGCGCGGGGGACCCAGTACTTC.

The chain employs TRBV12-3 or TRBV12-4 and TRBJ2-5, with 11 bases matching TRBD2. The CDR3 covers 16 residues. Trimming removed 6 bases from V and 5 bases from J; junction bases left unmatched: 11. CDR3 amino acids: CASSPARLAGRETQYF. DNA for the CDR3: TGTGCCAGCAGCCCCGCCCGACTAGCGGGAAGGGAGACCCAGTACTTC.

The chain joins TRBV7-9 to TRBJ1-5; 9 nucleotides agree with TRBD1. Germline CDR1 reads SEHNR; CDR2 reads FQNEAQ (reference sequence). This CDR3 spans 15 amino acids. Unmatched junction bases numbered 5, after V lost 1 base and J lost 7 bases. CDR3 sequence reads: CASSLGQGGPQPQHF. Here the CDR3 DNA reads TGTGCCAGCAGCTTAGGACAGGGGGGACCGCAGCCCCAGCATTTT. The full variable domain, completed using reference TRBV7-9 and TRBJ1-5, is DTGVSQNPRHKITKRGQNVTFRCDPISEHNRLYWYRQTLGQGPEFLTYFQNEAQLEKSRLLSDRFSAERPKGSFSTLEIQRTEQGDSAMYLCASSLGQGGPQPQHFGDGTRLSIL.

The chain joins TRBV7-8 to TRBJ2-3, with D hard to call. The V and J ends lost 5 bases and 4 bases respectively, with 13 bases between them. There are 14 residues in the CDR3. In germline, CDR1 is SGHVS, CDR2 FQNEAQ. CDR3 protein: CASSQARDADTQYF. The CDR3 DNA reads TGTGCCAGCAGCCAGGCGAGAGACGCAGATACGCAGTATTTT.

The chain has TRBV30 and TRBJ2-1; 12 nucleotides line up with TRBD2. Germline V gene lookup returns CDR1 GTSNPN and CDR2 SVGIG (reference sequence). The V gene end was trimmed by 0 bases and the J gene end by 6 bases; junction bases not matched to a gene: 3. The CDR3 consists of 15 residues. CDR3 sequence (DNA): TGTGCCTGGAGTGTACAACTAGCGGGAGGCAATGAGCAGTTCTTC. It is translated as CAWSVQLAGGNEQFF.